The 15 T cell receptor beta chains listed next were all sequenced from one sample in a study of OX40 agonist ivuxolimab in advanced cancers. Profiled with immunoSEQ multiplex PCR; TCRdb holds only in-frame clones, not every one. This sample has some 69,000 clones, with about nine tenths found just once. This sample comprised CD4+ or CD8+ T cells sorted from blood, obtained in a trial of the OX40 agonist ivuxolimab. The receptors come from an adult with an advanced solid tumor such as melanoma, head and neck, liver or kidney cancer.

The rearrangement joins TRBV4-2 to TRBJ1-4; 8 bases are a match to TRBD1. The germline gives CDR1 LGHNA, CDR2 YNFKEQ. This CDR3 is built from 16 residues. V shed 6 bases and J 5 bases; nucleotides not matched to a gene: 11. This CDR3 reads CASRGQGGLINEKLFF. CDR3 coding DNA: TGTGCCAGCAGAGGACAGGGAGGACTCATCAATGAAAAACTGTTTTTT.

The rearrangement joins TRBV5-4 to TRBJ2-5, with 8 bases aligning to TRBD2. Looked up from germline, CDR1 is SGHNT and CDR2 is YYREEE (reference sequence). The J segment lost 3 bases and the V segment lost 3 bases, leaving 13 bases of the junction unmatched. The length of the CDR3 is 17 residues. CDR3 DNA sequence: TGTGCCAGCAGCTCGACCAGACTAGCGTCAGTCAAAGAGACCCAGTACTTC. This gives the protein CASSSTRLASVKETQYF.

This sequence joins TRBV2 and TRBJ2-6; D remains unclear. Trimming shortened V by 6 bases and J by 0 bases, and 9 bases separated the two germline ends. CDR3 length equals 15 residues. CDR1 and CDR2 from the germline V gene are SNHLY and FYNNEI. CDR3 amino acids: CASRNDNSGANVLTF. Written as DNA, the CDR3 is TGTGCCAGCAGAAACGATAACTCTGGGGCCAACGTCCTGACTTTC.

CDR3 coding DNA: TGCAGCGCCGAGGGACTAGCGGGAGTCGGCACAGATACGCAGTATTTT. Encoded protein: CSAEGLAGVGTDTQYF. The chain carries TRBV29-1 and TRBJ2-3; 14 nucleotides align to TRBD2. The CDR3 extends over 16 amino acids. The V segment lost 7 bases and the J segment 1 base; nucleotides outside the gene matches: 7. The germline CDR1 and CDR2 sequences are SQVTM and ANQGSEA.

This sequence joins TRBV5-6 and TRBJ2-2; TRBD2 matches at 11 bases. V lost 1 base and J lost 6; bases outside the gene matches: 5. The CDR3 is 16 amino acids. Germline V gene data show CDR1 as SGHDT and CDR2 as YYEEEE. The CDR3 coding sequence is TGTGCCAGCAGCTTGTTTAGCGGGAGGGTAGCCGGGGAGCTGTTTTTT. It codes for CASSLFSGRVAGELFF.

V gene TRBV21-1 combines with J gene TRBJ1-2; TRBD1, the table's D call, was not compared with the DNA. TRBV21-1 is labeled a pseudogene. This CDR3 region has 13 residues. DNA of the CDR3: TGTGCCAGCAGGGACAGGGGGATGTATGGCTACACCTTC. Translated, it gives CASRDRGMYGYTF.

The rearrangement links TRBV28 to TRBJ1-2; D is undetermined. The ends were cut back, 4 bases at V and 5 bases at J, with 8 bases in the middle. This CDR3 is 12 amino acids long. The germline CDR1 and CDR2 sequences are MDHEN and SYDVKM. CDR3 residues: CASSSARYGYTF. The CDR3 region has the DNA TGTGCCAGCAGTTCTGCTCGTTATGGCTACACCTTC.

The CDR3 reads CASQLLATNEQFF. As DNA, the CDR3 is TGTGCCAGCCAGTTACTGGCCACCAATGAGCAGTTCTTC. The V gene is TRBV10-3, the J gene TRBJ2-1, with D unclear. The CDR3 length is 13 residues. CDR1 and CDR2 (germline): ENHRY, SYGVKD. V dropped 10 bases and J dropped 6 bases, with 16 bases sitting between them.

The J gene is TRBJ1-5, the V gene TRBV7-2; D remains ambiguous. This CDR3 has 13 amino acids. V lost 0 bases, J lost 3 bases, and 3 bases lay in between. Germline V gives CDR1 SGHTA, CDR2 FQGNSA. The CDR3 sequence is CASSLAYNQPQHF. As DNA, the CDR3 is TGTGCCAGCAGCTTAGCATACAATCAGCCCCAGCATTTT.

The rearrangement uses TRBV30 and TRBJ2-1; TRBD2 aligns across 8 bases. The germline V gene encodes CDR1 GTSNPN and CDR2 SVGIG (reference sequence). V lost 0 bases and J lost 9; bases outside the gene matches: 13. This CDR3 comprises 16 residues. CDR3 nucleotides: TGTGCCTGGAGTGTGGGGGTGGGAGCGGGAGCGATTGAGCAGTTCTTC. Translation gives CAWSVGVGAGAIEQFF.

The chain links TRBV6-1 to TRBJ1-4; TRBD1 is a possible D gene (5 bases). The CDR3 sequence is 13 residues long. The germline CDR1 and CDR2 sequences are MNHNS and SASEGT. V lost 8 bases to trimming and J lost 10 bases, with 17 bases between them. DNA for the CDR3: TGTGCCAGCCAGGGCGTTAGGGGTCTAAAACTGTTTTTT. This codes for CASQGVRGLKLFF.

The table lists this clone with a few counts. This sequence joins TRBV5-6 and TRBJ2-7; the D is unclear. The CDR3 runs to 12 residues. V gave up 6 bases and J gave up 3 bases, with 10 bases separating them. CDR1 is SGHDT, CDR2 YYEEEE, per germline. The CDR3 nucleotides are TGTGCCAGCACCCAATGGGGCTACGAGCAGTACTTC. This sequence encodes CASTQWGYEQYF.

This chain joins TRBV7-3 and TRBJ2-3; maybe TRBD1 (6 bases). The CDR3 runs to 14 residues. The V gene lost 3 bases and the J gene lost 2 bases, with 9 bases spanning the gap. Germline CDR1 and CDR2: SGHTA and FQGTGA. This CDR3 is CASSFTGTTDTQYF. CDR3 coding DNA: TGTGCCAGCAGCTTCACAGGGACCACAGATACGCAGTATTTT.

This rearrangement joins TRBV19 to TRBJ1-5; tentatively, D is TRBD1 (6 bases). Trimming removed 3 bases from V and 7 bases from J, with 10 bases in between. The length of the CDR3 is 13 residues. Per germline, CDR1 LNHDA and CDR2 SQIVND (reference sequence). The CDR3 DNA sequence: TGTGCCAGTAGTATGGACAGTCGACAGCCCCAGCATTTT. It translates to CASSMDSRQPQHF.

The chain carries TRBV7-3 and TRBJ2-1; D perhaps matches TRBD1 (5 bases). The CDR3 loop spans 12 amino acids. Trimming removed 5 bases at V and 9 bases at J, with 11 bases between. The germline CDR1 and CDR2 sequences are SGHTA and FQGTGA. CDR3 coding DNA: TGTGCCAGCAGCAACCAGGGTGGTGAGCAGTTCTTC. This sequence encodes CASSNQGGEQFF.